Below are 28 T cell receptor beta chains sequenced from a single sample in a study of blood T cell repertoires in COVID-19. Assay: immunoSEQ multiplex PCR; the TCRdb copy retains only in-frame clones and omits some. The table records 150,000 or so clones, about 81% of them present only once. The material sequenced was peripheral blood. The receptor set was obtained from a human donor in a cohort sampled during active COVID-19.

This clone was counted a few times. This rearrangement joins TRBV11-2 to TRBJ1-1, with D maybe TRBD1 (5 bases). Trimming cost V 1 base and J 6 bases, with 12 bases left between them. Per the germline V gene, CDR1 is SGHAT and CDR2 is FQNNGV. The CDR3 sequence is 14 residues long. The CDR3 DNA is TGTGCCAGCAGCTTAGCAGGGCCCCGGGCTGAAGCTTTCTTT. Translating gives CASSLAGPRAEAFF.

The rearrangement links TRBV5-1 to TRBJ1-5; a weak D match, TRBD1 (6 bases). This CDR3 has 16 amino acids. V dropped 0 bases and J dropped 2 bases, with 12 bases sitting between them. CDR1 is SGHRS, CDR2 YFSETQ, per germline. CDR3 amino acids: CASSLAGTSGNQPQHF. The CDR3 DNA reads TGCGCCAGCAGCTTGGCCGGGACAAGCGGCAATCAGCCCCAGCATTTT.

J is TRBJ2-2 and V is TRBV11-2; possible D gene TRBD1, 5 bases. V gave up 3 bases and J gave up 4 bases, with 15 bases separating them. Germline lookup yields CDR1 SGHAT and CDR2 FQNNGV. This CDR3 comprises 16 residues. This chain's CDR3 is CASSFTPQGLTGELFF. In nucleotides, the CDR3 is TGTGCCAGCAGCTTTACACCCCAGGGTCTCACCGGGGAGCTGTTTTTT. Together with reference TRBV11-2 and TRBJ2-2, the CDR3 gives the full variable domain: EAGVAQSPRYKIIEKRQSVAFWCNPISGHATLYWYQQILGQGPKLLIQFQNNGVVDDSQLPKDRFSAERLKGVDSTLKIQPAKLEDSAVYLCASSFTPQGLTGELFFGEGSRLTVL.

This sequence joins TRBV10-1 and TRBJ2-1; 11 bases are shared with TRBD1. With 5 bases clipped from V and 1 base from J, the junction kept 4 bases outside the gene matches. Germline V gene data show CDR1 as WNHNN and CDR2 as SYGVQD (reference sequence). The CDR3 totals 16 residues. The CDR3 loop reads CASSPGQGGSYNEQFF. The DNA of the CDR3 is TGCGCCAGCAGTCCGGGACAGGGGGGTTCCTACAATGAGCAGTTCTTC.

This clone was counted a single time. The V gene is TRBV18, the J gene TRBJ1-4; D is uncertain. The CDR3 length is 14 residues. Trimming shortened V by 2 bases and J by 4 bases, and 8 bases separated the two germline ends. Germline CDR1 is KGHSH and CDR2 is LQKENI. The CDR3 sequence is CASSPESHNEKLFF. In nucleotides, the CDR3 is TGTGCCAGCTCACCAGAGTCCCATAATGAAAAACTGTTTTTT.

The rearrangement links TRBV4-3 to TRBJ2-1; weak D call: TRBD1 (6 bases). Trimming cost V 5 bases and J 6 bases, with 14 bases left between them. This CDR3 has 14 residues. The germline V gene encodes CDR1 LGHNA and CDR2 YSLEER. CDR3 in DNA: TGCGCCAGCAGCTACAGGGTTTTGGGCAATGAGCAGTTCTTC. It yields the protein CASSYRVLGNEQFF.

The chain carries TRBV28 and TRBJ2-1; possibly TRBD1 for D (6 bases). Trimming removed 7 bases at V and 4 bases at J, with 11 bases between. The length of the CDR3 is 13 residues. Germline loops: CDR1 MDHEN, CDR2 SYDVKM. The CDR3 here is CASTRTAYNEQFF. The CDR3, as DNA: TGTGCCAGCACCCGGACAGCATACAATGAGCAGTTCTTC. Drawing the rest from reference TRBV28 and TRBJ2-1, the complete variable domain is DVKVTQSSRYLVKRTGEKVFLECVQDMDHENMFWYRQDPGLGLRLIYFSYDVKMKEKGDIPEGYSVSREKKERFSLILESASTNQTSMYLCASTRTAYNEQFFGPGTRLTVL.

This clone was observed a single time. The chain recombines TRBV7-2 with TRBJ1-4, with TRBD1 as a possible D gene (6 bases). Germline CDR1 reads SGHTA; CDR2 reads FQGNSA. The V end was cut by 5 bases, the J end by 2 bases, with 15 bases between. The CDR3 is 16 amino acids. This CDR3 reads CASSILTGSTNEKLFF. The CDR3 region has the DNA TGTGCCAGCAGCATCCTCACAGGGTCTACTAATGAAAAACTGTTTTTT.

This chain joins TRBV7-7 and TRBJ2-2; 12 nucleotides line up with TRBD1. The CDR3 has 16 amino acids. Germline V CDR1 and CDR2: SSHAT, FNYEAQ (reference sequence). The V segment lost 4 bases and the J segment 6 bases; nucleotides outside the gene matches: 6. CDR3: CASSSGQGALAGELFF. DNA of the CDR3: TGTGCCAGCAGCTCGGGACAGGGGGCGCTTGCCGGGGAGCTGTTTTTT.

The V call is TRBV7-6, the J call TRBJ2-5, with TRBD2 identical over 12 bases. Germline CDR1 SGHVS, CDR2 FNYEAQ. The CDR3 consists of 17 residues. The J segment lost 3 bases and the V segment lost 2 bases, leaving 7 bases of the junction unmatched. CDR3 bases: TGTGCCAGCAGCTTAACTTGGTCTAGCGGGGGGGAAGAGACCCAGTACTTC. It codes for CASSLTWSSGGEETQYF.

The table lists this clone with a few counts. J is TRBJ1-2 and V is TRBV19; 7 bases align to TRBD1. The trim removed 4 bases at V and 4 bases at J, leaving 12 bases unmatched. Per the germline V gene, CDR1 is LNHDA and CDR2 is SQIVND (reference sequence). This CDR3 has 16 amino acids. The CDR3 protein is CASSTTTGTDVYGYTF. Here the CDR3 DNA reads TGTGCCAGTAGTACAACCACCGGGACAGACGTCTATGGCTACACCTTC. The full variable domain, in which reference TRBV19 and TRBJ1-2 provide the parts outside the CDR3, is DGGITQSPKYLFRKEGQNVTLSCEQNLNHDAMYWYRQDPGQGLRLIYYSQIVNDFQKGDIAEGYSVSREKKESFPLTVTSAQKNPTAFYLCASSTTTGTDVYGYTFGSGTRLTVV.

The V call is TRBV11-2, the J call TRBJ2-3, with 10 bases fitting TRBD2. V shed 1 base and J 6 bases; nucleotides not matched to a gene: 13. The CDR3 sequence is 18 residues long. Looked up from germline, CDR1 is SGHAT and CDR2 is FQNNGV. In nucleotides, the CDR3 is TGTGCCAGCAGCTTAGGTTTTATCGAAGCGGGAGGGGGGGATACGCAGTATTTT. Translated, it gives CASSLGFIEAGGGDTQYF.

This clone was observed a few times. The CDR3 loop is CASSSESDTQYF. DNA for the CDR3: TGTGCCAGCAGCTCCGAGTCAGATACGCAGTATTTT. V is TRBV5-6 and J is TRBJ2-3; D unclear. The V end was cut by 3 bases, the J end by 4 bases, with 6 bases between. Germline V CDR1 and CDR2: SGHDT, YYEEEE. This CDR3 spans 12 amino acids.

DNA of the CDR3: TGTGCCAGCCGGACAGGTAGCTCCTACGAGCAGTACTTC. Residues: CASRTGSSYEQYF. V is TRBV28 and J is TRBJ2-7; TRBD1 matches 7 bases. The V segment lost 8 bases and the J segment 0 bases; nucleotides outside the gene matches: 4. Germline assignment: CDR1 MDHEN and CDR2 SYDVKM. The length of the CDR3 is 13 residues.

This clone was seen a single time. The genes are TRBV7-9 and TRBJ2-1, with unresolved D. This CDR3 is built from 14 residues. CDR1 and CDR2 (germline): SEHNR, FQNEAQ (reference sequence). V dropped 5 bases and J dropped 2 bases, with 10 bases sitting between them. The CDR3 region is CASSGPPTYNEQFF. DNA of the CDR3: TGTGCCAGCAGCGGGCCCCCAACCTACAATGAGCAGTTCTTC.

The chain joins TRBV19 to TRBJ2-3; 14 bases are shared with TRBD2. After removal of 4 bases from V and 15 bases from J, the junction contained 6 bases not matched to a gene. The germline V gene encodes CDR1 LNHDA and CDR2 SQIVND (reference sequence). The CDR3 is 13 residues long. This CDR3 reads CASSTGLAGGEYF. The CDR3 region has the DNA TGTGCCAGTAGTACCGGACTAGCGGGGGGTGAATATTTT.

V is TRBV6-5 and J is TRBJ2-7, with TRBD1 identical over 7 bases. The ends lost 6 bases at V and 2 bases at J; junction bases unmatched: 10. This CDR3 spans 15 amino acids. Germline CDR1 MNHEY, CDR2 SVGAGI. CDR3 DNA: TGTGCCAGCAGCTCTCTCCGGGACAGCACCTACGAGCAGTACTTC. It yields the protein CASSSLRDSTYEQYF.

The sample holds one count of this clone. The chain is built from TRBV24-1 and TRBJ1-5; possible D gene TRBD1, 6 bases. Trimming pared 3 bases from V and 4 bases from J, leaving 18 bases between. The CDR3 loop spans 17 amino acids. Germline CDR1 reads KGHDR; CDR2 reads SFDVKD. The CDR3 nucleotides read TGTGCCACCAGTGATCCTAAGTGGGGGGGCGGAAATCAGCCCCAGCATTTT. The encoded protein is CATSDPKWGGGNQPQHF.

V and J are TRBV6-6 and TRBJ1-2; 9 nucleotides agree with TRBD1. The germline V gene encodes CDR1 MNHNY and CDR2 SVGAGI (reference sequence). CDR3 length: 14 residues. V dropped 5 bases and J dropped 8; count of bases not matched to a gene: 9. DNA of the CDR3: TGTGCCAGCAGTCCAACTAACAGGGGGCAGGGCTACACCTTC. Protein product: CASSPTNRGQGYTF.

J is TRBJ2-2 and V is TRBV5-5, with D hard to call. The germline V gene encodes CDR1 SGHKS and CDR2 YYEKEE (reference sequence). The V end lost 4 bases, the J end lost 4 bases, and 8 bases lay between the germline ends. This CDR3 region has 13 residues. In DNA form, the CDR3 reads TGTGCCAGCAGCCCATACACCACCGGGGAGCTGTTTTTT. This encodes CASSPYTTGELFF.

This clone has just one count. The gene calls are TRBV27 and TRBJ1-5, with 7 bases that match TRBD1. V shed 5 bases, J shed 5 bases, and the junction held 9 bases outside the gene matches. CDR3 size: 15 residues. Germline V CDR1 and CDR2: MNHEY, SMNVEV (reference sequence). CDR3 amino acids: CASSHNRDRYQPQHF. DNA for the CDR3: TGTGCCAGCAGTCATAACCGGGACAGATATCAGCCCCAGCATTTT.

This clone was detected once. The chain employs TRBV28 and TRBJ2-3, with D perhaps TRBD1 (6 bases). CDR1 and CDR2 (germline): MDHEN, SYDVKM. V was trimmed by 6 bases and J by 4 bases, leaving 14 bases between them. The CDR3 is made up of 14 amino acids. The CDR3 DNA sequence: TGTGCCAGCAGCTTACAGGGTCGCGCAGATACGCAGTATTTT. Its translation is CASSLQGRADTQYF.

This chain's CDR3 is CASSSRGGDTDTQYF. The CDR3 DNA follows: TGTGCCAGCAGCTCGCGGGGGGGAGACACAGATACGCAGTATTTT. V and J are TRBV7-3 and TRBJ2-3; 9 nucleotides align to TRBD2. Germline values: CDR1 SGHTA, CDR2 FQGTGA. The CDR3 has 15 amino acids. J was trimmed by 2 bases and V by 4 bases; bases with no gene match: 4. The variable domain in full, with the rest retrieved from reference TRBV7-3 and TRBJ2-3, is GAGVSQTPSNKVTEKGKYVELRCDPISGHTALYWYRQSLGQGPEFLIYFQGTGAADDSGLPNDRFFAVRPEGSVSTLKIQRTERGDSAVYLCASSSRGGDTDTQYFGPGTRLTVL.

The chain recombines TRBV7-9 with TRBJ2-1; 12 bases are a match to TRBD2. CDR1 SEHNR and CDR2 FQNEAQ come from the germline V gene (reference sequence). V dropped 5 bases and J dropped 4; count of bases not matched to a gene: 12. This CDR3 has 18 amino acids. CDR3 coding DNA: TGTGCCAGCAGCCCCCAGAGACTAGCGGGAGATGATTACAATGAGCAGTTCTTC. Translating gives CASSPQRLAGDDYNEQFF.

This chain joins TRBV3-1 (or the pseudogene TRBV3-2) and TRBJ2-7; 7 nucleotides line up with TRBD2. The J segment lost 3 bases and the V segment lost 4 bases, leaving 6 bases of the junction unmatched. This CDR3 has 14 residues. Germline assignment: CDR1 LGHDT and CDR2 YNNKEL (reference sequence). This chain's CDR3 is CASSPRGVGYEQYF. The CDR3 bases are TGTGCCAGCAGCCCTCGGGGGGTGGGCTACGAGCAGTACTTC.

The chain is built from TRBV29-1 and TRBJ2-2; D might be TRBD1 (5 bases). Germline CDR1 is SQVTM and CDR2 is ANQGSEA. The CDR3 contains 14 residues. V was cut by 4 bases and J by 4 bases, with 13 bases left in between. The CDR3: CSVGTPSLTGELFF. The CDR3 DNA reads as TGCAGCGTTGGGACACCGTCCCTCACCGGGGAGCTGTTTTTT.

The V call is TRBV11-3, the J call TRBJ2-2, with D perhaps TRBD1 (5 bases). The ends were cut back, 5 bases at V and 1 base at J, with 11 bases in the middle. The germline V gene encodes CDR1 SGHNT and CDR2 YENEEA. The CDR3 extends over 15 amino acids. CDR3 bases: TGTGCCAGCAGCCGTACAGGACAGAACACCGGGGAGCTGTTTTTT. Protein product: CASSRTGQNTGELFF.

In its sample, this clone was seen once. The chain uses TRBV5-1 and TRBJ1-4; 8 bases align to TRBD1. Germline V gene lookup returns CDR1 SGHRS and CDR2 YFSETQ. The ends lost 3 bases at V and 3 bases at J; junction bases unmatched: 1. This CDR3 has 14 amino acids. Here the CDR3 reads CASSSQGANEKLFF. In DNA form, the CDR3 reads TGCGCCAGCAGCTCACAGGGGGCTAATGAAAAACTGTTTTTT.